Below are 28 T cell receptor beta chains sequenced from a single sample in a study of cytotoxic CD8 clonotypes in ibrutinib-treated CLL. Method: immunoSEQ multiplex PCR; TCRdb's copy keeps in-frame clones and lacks some. The sample records approximately 120,000 clones, 84% being singletons. The material sequenced was PBMCs, taken after 24 months of ibrutinib treatment. Receptor source: a human donor with chronic lymphocytic leukemia.

J is TRBJ1-2 and V is TRBV2, with D tentatively TRBD1 (6 bases). The germline V and J ends were trimmed by 4 bases and 7 bases, with 16 bases remaining between them. Germline V lookup: CDR1 SNHLY, CDR2 FYNNEI. CDR3 length: 14 amino acids. The DNA for the CDR3 is TGTGCCAGCAGTGCTTTTGGGGGGGCGAGTGGCTACACCTTC. This translates into CASSAFGGASGYTF.

V is TRBV19 and J is TRBJ1-2, with D maybe TRBD1 (5 bases). The germline CDR1 and CDR2 sequences are LNHDA and SQIVND (reference sequence). With 5 bases removed from V and 9 bases from J, the gap between germline ends came to 25 bases. The CDR3 totals 16 residues. CDR3 loop: CASSPGRGARAVRYTF. In DNA, the CDR3 is TGTGCCAGTAGTCCCGGTCGGGGCGCGCGGGCGGTACGCTACACCTTC.

This chain joins TRBV10-3 and TRBJ1-1; the match to TRBD1 covers 10 bases. Looked up from germline, CDR1 is ENHRY and CDR2 is SYGVKD. V lost 2 bases, J lost 5 bases, and 8 bases stayed unmatched. This CDR3 has 16 amino acids. The CDR3 spells CAISEPGTGEGTEAFF. In nucleotides, the CDR3 is TGTGCCATCAGTGAGCCCGGGACAGGGGAGGGGACTGAAGCTTTCTTT.

Comments on this clone: Other DNA sequences within the sample encode an identical CDR3. This chain links TRBV7-9 with TRBJ1-1, with D hard to call. This CDR3 contains 14 residues. V was shortened by 0 bases and J by 1 base, with 6 bases between the two germline ends. Germline V gene data show CDR1 as SEHNR and CDR2 as FQNEAQ (reference sequence). CDR3 protein: CASSLAGQNTEAFF. The CDR3 DNA follows: TGTGCCAGCAGCTTAGCTGGGCAGAACACTGAAGCTTTCTTT.

V gene TRBV30 combines with J gene TRBJ2-7; tentatively, D is TRBD1 or TRBD2 (5 bases each). With 2 bases removed from V and 1 base from J, the gap between germline ends came to 12 bases. The germline V gene has CDR1 GTSNPN and CDR2 SVGIG (reference sequence). This CDR3 contains 14 residues. CDR3 nucleotide sequence: TGTGCCTGGAGTCCCACCGGGGCGTCCTACGAGCAGTACTTC. This gives the protein CAWSPTGASYEQYF.

The genes are TRBV7-2 and TRBJ2-4, with D uncertain. This CDR3 has 12 residues. Germline assignment: CDR1 SGHTA and CDR2 FQGNSA. The ends were cut back, 0 bases at V and 3 bases at J, with 0 bases in the middle. DNA for the CDR3: TGTGCCAGCAGCTTAGCCAAAAACATTCAGTACTTC. Translated, it gives CASSLAKNIQYF.

The J gene is TRBJ2-5, the V gene TRBV6-6; D is possibly TRBD2 (6 bases). Trimming removed 5 bases from V and 2 bases from J, with 15 bases in between. From germline, CDR1 is MNHNY and CDR2 SVGAGI (reference sequence). The CDR3 is made up of 15 amino acids. The CDR3 protein is CASSNPTSSQETQYF. CDR3 DNA sequence: TGTGCCAGCAGTAACCCCACTAGCTCGCAAGAGACCCAGTACTTC.

V usage is TRBV19 and J usage is TRBJ2-5, with D possibly TRBD1 on 5 matching bases. Deletions cut 10 bases from V and 5 bases from J, with 5 bases between. This CDR3 has 9 amino acids. CDR1 is LNHDA, CDR2 SQIVND, per germline (reference sequence). The CDR3 DNA is TGTGCCAAGGGGGAGACCCAGTACTTC. Amino acids: CAKGETQYF.

V usage is TRBV6-5 and J usage is TRBJ2-7; tentative D call: TRBD2 (6 bases). Trimming left V 2 bases short and J 3 bases short, with 11 bases between. The CDR3 has 14 amino acids. CDR1 MNHEY and CDR2 SVGAGI come from the germline V gene. The CDR3 bases are TGTGCCAGCAGTTACGGAGGGGTGGTCTACGAGCAGTACTTC. Encoded protein: CASSYGGVVYEQYF.

The V call is TRBV2, the J call TRBJ1-5, with D unclear. Per germline, CDR1 SNHLY and CDR2 FYNNEI. The CDR3 is made up of 14 amino acids. Trimming took off 7 bases at V and 1 base at J, with 11 bases between the two ends. The CDR3 spells CASTLNKSNQPQHF. The CDR3 nucleotides read TGTGCCAGCACACTGAACAAGAGCAATCAGCCCCAGCATTTT.

This sequence joins TRBV2 and TRBJ1-2; D is possibly TRBD1 (5 bases). Trimming shortened V by 0 bases and J by 11 bases, and 16 bases separated the two germline ends. Germline V CDR1 and CDR2: SNHLY, FYNNEI. The CDR3 is 14 amino acids. The CDR3: CASSEAGRRTKYTF. CDR3 DNA: TGTGCCAGCAGTGAAGCGGGGAGGCGGACAAAGTACACCTTC.

J is TRBJ2-2 and V is TRBV9; 9 bases agree with TRBD2. Losses at the gene ends were 0 bases for V and 1 base for J; bases not matched to a gene: 13. The CDR3 contains 20 residues. Germline CDR1 is SGDLS and CDR2 is YYNGEE. CDR3 in DNA: TGTGCCAGCAGCGTAGATCCGGCGGGGGGGCCCGGCTTGAACACCGGGGAGCTGTTTTTT. It codes for CASSVDPAGGPGLNTGELFF.

This clone came up once. CDR3: CASSWGQVNPTEAFF. The CDR3 nucleotides are TGTGCCAGCAGCTGGGGACAGGTTAATCCGACTGAAGCTTTCTTT. V gene TRBV5-4 combines with J gene TRBJ1-1; 8 positions agree with TRBD1. From germline, CDR1 is SGHNT and CDR2 YYREEE (reference sequence). With V trimmed by 3 bases and J by 5 bases, 9 bases remained unmatched. CDR3 size: 15 residues. The entire variable domain, with the rest obtained from reference TRBV5-4 and TRBJ1-1, is as follows: ETGVTQSPTHLIKTRGQQVTLRCSSQSGHNTVSWYQQALGQGPQFIFQYYREEENGRGNFPPRFSGLQFPNYSSELNVNALELDDSALYLCASSWGQVNPTEAFFGQGTRLTVV.

The chain carries TRBV5-1 and TRBJ1-4; D not resolved. From germline, CDR1 is SGHRS and CDR2 YFSETQ. The V and J ends lost 4 bases and 0 bases respectively, with 10 bases between them. CDR3 length: 15 amino acids. The CDR3 loop reads CASSPRSATNEKLFF. The CDR3 DNA sequence: TGCGCCAGCAGCCCGCGGAGTGCAACTAATGAAAAACTGTTTTTT. Supplemented by reference TRBV5-1 and TRBJ1-4, the full variable domain reads KAGVTQTPRYLIKTRGQQVTLSCSPISGHRSVSWYQQTPGQGLQFLFEYFSETQRNKGNFPGRFSGRQFSNSRSEMNVSTLELGDSALYLCASSPRSATNEKLFFGSGTQLSVL.

This clone was seen only once. CDR3 sequence (DNA): TGCGCCAGCAGCCCTATCCGATCTGGGGCCAACGTCCTGACTTTC. Its translation is CASSPIRSGANVLTF. The chain joins TRBV4-1 to TRBJ2-6; D not certain. Germline CDR1 is MGHRA and CDR2 is YSYEKL. The CDR3 loop spans 15 amino acids. V lost 4 bases and J 1 base, leaving 8 bases between the germline ends.

This chain connects TRBV11-1 to TRBJ2-1; D ambiguous. V lost 2 bases and J 0 bases, leaving 11 bases between the germline ends. CDR3 size: 16 residues. Per the germline V gene, CDR1 is SGHAT and CDR2 is FQDESV (reference sequence). CDR3 region: CASSLRLLTSYNEQFF. CDR3 DNA sequence: TGTGCCAGCAGCTTAAGACTTCTAACCTCCTACAATGAGCAGTTCTTC.

The V gene is TRBV5-1, the J gene TRBJ2-2; D is uncertain. The CDR3 extends over 12 amino acids. With 2 bases removed from V and 7 bases from J, the gap between germline ends came to 6 bases. Germline V lookup: CDR1 SGHRS, CDR2 YFSETQ. The CDR3 is CASSLISGELFF. The CDR3 nucleotides are TGCGCCAGCAGCTTAATTAGCGGGGAGCTGTTTTTT. Combining the CDR3 with reference TRBV5-1 and TRBJ2-2 gives the whole variable domain KAGVTQTPRYLIKTRGQQVTLSCSPISGHRSVSWYQQTPGQGLQFLFEYFSETQRNKGNFPGRFSGRQFSNSRSEMNVSTLELGDSALYLCASSLISGELFFGEGSRLTVL.

The chain joins TRBV7-2 to TRBJ2-1; 7 bases agree with TRBD1. The trim removed 3 bases at V and 6 bases at J, leaving 5 bases unmatched. Per germline, CDR1 SGHTA and CDR2 FQGNSA. This CDR3 comprises 14 residues. The CDR3 coding sequence is TGTGCCAGCAGCTTTCGAGGGGGCCGCAATGAGCAGTTCTTC. It yields the protein CASSFRGGRNEQFF.

The gene calls are TRBV5-4 and TRBJ2-3; D is ambiguous. V was shortened by 4 bases and J by 0 bases, with 3 bases between the two germline ends. CDR1 SGHNT and CDR2 YYREEE come from the germline V gene (reference sequence). This CDR3 comprises 12 residues. The DNA for the CDR3 is TGTGCCAGCAGCGGAAGCACAGATACGCAGTATTTT. Its translation is CASSGSTDTQYF.

The chain is built from TRBV7-9 and TRBJ2-7; D tentatively reads TRBD1 or TRBD2 (5 bases each). V gave up 5 bases and J gave up 3 bases, with 26 bases separating them. CDR3 length: 18 residues. Germline V gene lookup returns CDR1 SEHNR and CDR2 FQNEAQ (reference sequence). CDR3 sequence (DNA): TGTGCCAGCAGCGGAGCTCGGGTCATCGTACCGAGGGGCTACGAGCAGTACTTC. As protein: CASSGARVIVPRGYEQYF.

The chain combines TRBV18 with TRBJ1-1; tentative D call: TRBD1 (5 bases). Germline V gives CDR1 KGHSH, CDR2 LQKENI. V was pared by 3 bases and J by 8 bases, with 10 bases between. The CDR3 runs 12 residues. DNA of the CDR3: TGTGCCAGCTCACCGTTAAGACAGGAAGCTTTCTTT. This translates into CASSPLRQEAFF.

This sequence joins TRBV29-1 and TRBJ2-5, with 11 bases lining up with TRBD2. The length of the CDR3 is 15 residues. Germline CDR1 SQVTM, CDR2 ANQGSEA. V trimming: 6 bases; J trimming: 5 bases; junction bases outside the gene matches: 11. The CDR3 region is CSVQPLAGAVETQYF. CDR3 sequence (DNA): TGCAGCGTCCAACCACTAGCGGGGGCTGTGGAGACCCAGTACTTC.

The J gene is TRBJ2-3, the V gene TRBV10-2, with 11 bases fitting TRBD2. V was pared by 2 bases and J by 8 bases, with 9 bases of the junction left unmatched. Germline assignment: CDR1 WSHSY and CDR2 SAAADI. The CDR3 is made up of 16 amino acids. In nucleotides, the CDR3 is TGCGCCAGCAGTGAGGTTAGCGGGGGGGCCTTTGGTACGCAGTATTTT. Translation: CASSEVSGGAFGTQYF.

V gene TRBV7-9 combines with J gene TRBJ1-5, with no clear D. The CDR3 is made up of 14 amino acids. V lost 2 bases and J 7 bases, leaving 12 bases between the germline ends. CDR1 SEHNR and CDR2 FQNEAQ come from the germline V gene (reference sequence). This CDR3 is CASSLSIGKQPQHF. In DNA form, the CDR3 reads TGTGCCAGCAGCTTATCCATAGGGAAACAGCCCCAGCATTTT.

The chain combines TRBV5-4 with TRBJ1-2, with D perhaps TRBD1 (5 bases). The CDR3 runs 15 residues. Trimming stripped 0 bases from V and 5 bases from J, with 14 bases between. Germline assignment: CDR1 SGHNT and CDR2 YYREEE (reference sequence). CDR3 loop: CASSLVGSGGYGYTF. The CDR3 bases are TGTGCCAGCAGCTTGGTGGGCAGTGGGGGGTATGGCTACACCTTC.

The rearrangement links TRBV5-6 to TRBJ1-2, with 8 positions matching TRBD1. Germline V gene sequence: CDR1 SGHDT, CDR2 YYEEEE. V dropped 4 bases and J dropped 8; count of bases not matched to a gene: 7. The CDR3 extends over 13 amino acids. The CDR3 bases are TGTGCCAGCAGCACGGACAGGGCCAAAGGCTACACCTTC. Its translation: CASSTDRAKGYTF.

The V gene is TRBV7-2, the J gene TRBJ1-1; D remains unclear. The CDR3 contains 15 residues. The V gene's germline CDR1 is SGHTA and CDR2 FQGNSA. Deletions cut 1 base from V and 5 bases from J, with 14 bases between. The CDR3 DNA reads as TGTGCCAGCAGCTTAGGCAAGATCGGGTATACTGAAGCTTTCTTT. It specifies CASSLGKIGYTEAFF.

V is TRBV28 and J is TRBJ2-3; D is perhaps TRBD2 (5 bases). The CDR3 covers 13 residues. CDR1 and CDR2 from the germline V gene are MDHEN and SYDVKM. With 7 bases removed from V and 1 base from J, the gap between germline ends came to 9 bases. The CDR3 DNA is TGTGCCAGCAAAAACGGGGGCACAGATACGCAGTATTTT. Protein sequence: CASKNGGTDTQYF.